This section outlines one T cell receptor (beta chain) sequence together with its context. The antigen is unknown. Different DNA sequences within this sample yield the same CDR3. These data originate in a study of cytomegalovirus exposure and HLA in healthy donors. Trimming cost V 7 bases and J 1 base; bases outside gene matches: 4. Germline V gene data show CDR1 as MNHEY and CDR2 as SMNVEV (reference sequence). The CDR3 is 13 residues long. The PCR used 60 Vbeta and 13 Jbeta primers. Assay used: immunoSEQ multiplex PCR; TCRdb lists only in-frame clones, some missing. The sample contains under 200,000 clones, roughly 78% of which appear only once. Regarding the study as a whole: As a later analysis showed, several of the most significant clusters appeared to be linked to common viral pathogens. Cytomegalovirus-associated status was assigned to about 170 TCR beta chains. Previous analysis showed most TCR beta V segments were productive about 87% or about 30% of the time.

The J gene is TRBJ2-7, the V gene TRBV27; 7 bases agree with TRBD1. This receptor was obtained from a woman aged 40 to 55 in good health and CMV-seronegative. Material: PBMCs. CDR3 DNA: TGTGCCAGCACTTCCAGGGGGTCCTACGAGCAGTACTTC. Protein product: CASTSRGSYEQYF.